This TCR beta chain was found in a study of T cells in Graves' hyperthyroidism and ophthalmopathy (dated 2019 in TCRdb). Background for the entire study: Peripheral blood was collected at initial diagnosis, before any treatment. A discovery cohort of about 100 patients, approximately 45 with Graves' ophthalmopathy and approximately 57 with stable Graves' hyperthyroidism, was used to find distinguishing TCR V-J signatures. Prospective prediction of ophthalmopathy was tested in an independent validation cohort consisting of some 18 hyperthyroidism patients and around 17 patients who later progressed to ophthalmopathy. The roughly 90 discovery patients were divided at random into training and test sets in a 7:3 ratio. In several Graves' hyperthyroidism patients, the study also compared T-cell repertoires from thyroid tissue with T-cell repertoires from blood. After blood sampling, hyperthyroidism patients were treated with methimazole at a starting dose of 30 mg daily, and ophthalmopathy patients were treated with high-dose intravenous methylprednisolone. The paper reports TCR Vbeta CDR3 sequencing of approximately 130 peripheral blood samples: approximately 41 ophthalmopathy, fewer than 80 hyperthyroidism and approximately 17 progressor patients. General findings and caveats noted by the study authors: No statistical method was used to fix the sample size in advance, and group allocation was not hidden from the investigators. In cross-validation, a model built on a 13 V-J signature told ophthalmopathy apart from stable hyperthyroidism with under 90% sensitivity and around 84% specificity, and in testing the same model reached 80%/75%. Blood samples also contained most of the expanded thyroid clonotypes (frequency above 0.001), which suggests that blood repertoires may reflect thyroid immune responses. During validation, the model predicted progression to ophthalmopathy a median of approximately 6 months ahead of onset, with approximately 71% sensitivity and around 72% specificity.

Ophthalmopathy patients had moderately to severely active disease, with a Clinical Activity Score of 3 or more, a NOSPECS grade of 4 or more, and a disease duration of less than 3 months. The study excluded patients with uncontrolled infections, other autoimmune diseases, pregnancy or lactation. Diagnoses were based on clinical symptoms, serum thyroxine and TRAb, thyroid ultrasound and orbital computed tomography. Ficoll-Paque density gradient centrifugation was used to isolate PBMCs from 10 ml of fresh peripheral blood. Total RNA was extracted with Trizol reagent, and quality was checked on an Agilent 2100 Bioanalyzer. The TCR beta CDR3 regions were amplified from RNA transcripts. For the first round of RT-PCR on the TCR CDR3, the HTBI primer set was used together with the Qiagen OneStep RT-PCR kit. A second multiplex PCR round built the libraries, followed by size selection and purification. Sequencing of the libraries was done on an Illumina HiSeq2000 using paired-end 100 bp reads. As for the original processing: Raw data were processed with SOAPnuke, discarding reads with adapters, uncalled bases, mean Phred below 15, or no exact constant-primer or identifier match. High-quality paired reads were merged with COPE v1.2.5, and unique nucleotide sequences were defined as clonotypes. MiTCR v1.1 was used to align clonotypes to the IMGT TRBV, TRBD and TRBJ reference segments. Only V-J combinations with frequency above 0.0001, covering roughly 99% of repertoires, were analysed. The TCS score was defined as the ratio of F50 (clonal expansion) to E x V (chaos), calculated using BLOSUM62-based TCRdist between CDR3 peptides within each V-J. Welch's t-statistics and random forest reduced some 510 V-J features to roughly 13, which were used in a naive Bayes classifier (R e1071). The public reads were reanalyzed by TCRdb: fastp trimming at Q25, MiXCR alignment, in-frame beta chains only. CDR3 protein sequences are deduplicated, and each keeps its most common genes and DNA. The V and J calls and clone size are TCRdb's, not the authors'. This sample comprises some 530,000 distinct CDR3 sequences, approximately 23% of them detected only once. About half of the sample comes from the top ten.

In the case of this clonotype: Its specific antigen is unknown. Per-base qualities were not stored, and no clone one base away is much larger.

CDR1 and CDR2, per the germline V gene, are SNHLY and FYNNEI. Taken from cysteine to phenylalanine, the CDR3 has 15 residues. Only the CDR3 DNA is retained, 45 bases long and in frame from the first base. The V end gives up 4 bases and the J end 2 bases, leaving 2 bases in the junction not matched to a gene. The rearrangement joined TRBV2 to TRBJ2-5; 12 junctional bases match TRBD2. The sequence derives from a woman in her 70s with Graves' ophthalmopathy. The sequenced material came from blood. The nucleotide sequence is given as TGTGCCAGCAGTGGGACTAGCGGGATGCAAGAGACCCAGTACTTC. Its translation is CASSGTSGMQETQYF.